Below are 28 T cell receptor beta chains sequenced from a single sample in a study of blood T cell repertoires in COVID-19. The method was immunoSEQ multiplex PCR; TCRdb's version includes in-frame clones alone and lacks a portion of them. The sample records about 150,000 clones, about 83% being singletons. The sequenced sample consisted of peripheral blood. The receptors were gathered from a woman between 70 and 85 years old who had recovered from COVID-19.

The gene calls are TRBV5-5 and TRBJ2-7; 9 bases line up with TRBD1. Germline CDR1 and CDR2: SGHKS and YYEKEE (reference sequence). Trimming removed 1 base from V and 2 bases from J; junction bases left unmatched: 10. CDR3 length: 17 amino acids. The CDR3 region is CASSLSPPRQGAYEQYF. In DNA form, the CDR3 reads TGTGCCAGCAGCTTGTCCCCCCCCCGACAGGGGGCCTACGAGCAGTACTTC.

This sequence joins TRBV18 and TRBJ1-2; D not certain. This CDR3 has 14 residues. V gave up 3 bases and J gave up 0 bases, with 8 bases separating them. The germline CDR1 and CDR2 sequences are KGHSH and LQKENI. CDR3 amino acids: CASSPVSPNYGYTF. CDR3 in DNA: TGTGCCAGCTCACCCGTCTCCCCTAACTATGGCTACACCTTC.

This chain connects TRBV27 to TRBJ2-3; 7 bases are shared with TRBD1. Germline loops: CDR1 MNHEY, CDR2 SMNVEV (reference sequence). The ends lost 3 bases at V and 5 bases at J; junction bases unmatched: 11. There are 16 residues in the CDR3. CDR3 region: CASSFLGRGSGDTQYF. The DNA of the CDR3 is TGTGCCAGCAGTTTCCTGGGCAGGGGGTCTGGAGATACGCAGTATTTT.

The chain carries TRBV3-1 (or the pseudogene TRBV3-2) and TRBJ2-6; D not certain. The germline CDR1 and CDR2 sequences are LGHDT and YNNKEL (reference sequence). This CDR3 spans 11 amino acids. The V gene lost 4 bases and the J gene lost 12 bases, with 7 bases spanning the gap. The CDR3 loop is CASSLTTVLTF. The CDR3 coding sequence is TGTGCCAGCAGCCTGACAACCGTCCTGACTTTC.

The chain couples TRBV11-2 to TRBJ1-2, with D possibly being TRBD1 (6 bases). V lost 5 bases and J 5 bases, leaving 18 bases between the germline ends. Germline V gene data show CDR1 as SGHAT and CDR2 as FQNNGV. The CDR3 sequence is 15 residues long. The CDR3 protein is CASSPNQQGVYGYTF. The CDR3 region has the DNA TGTGCCAGCAGCCCGAACCAACAGGGCGTTTATGGCTACACCTTC.

This clone came up once. The J gene is TRBJ1-1, the V gene TRBV3-1 (or the pseudogene TRBV3-2); the match to TRBD1 covers 8 bases. V gave up 6 bases and J gave up 5 bases; unmatched junction bases: 5. CDR3 length equals 13 residues. The germline V gene encodes CDR1 LGHDT and CDR2 YNNKEL (reference sequence). CDR3: CASRRQGMTEAFF. Here the CDR3 DNA reads TGTGCCAGCAGACGACAGGGGATGACTGAAGCTTTCTTT.

The chain carries TRBV5-1 and TRBJ2-7, with unresolved D. The CDR3 sequence is 15 residues long. The germline V gene has CDR1 SGHRS and CDR2 YFSETQ. Trimming stripped 0 bases from V and 3 bases from J, with 13 bases between. CDR3 sequence (DNA): TGCGCCAGCAGCTTGGTGAATGGCATGAACTACGAGCAGTACTTC. Amino acid sequence: CASSLVNGMNYEQYF.

The chain uses TRBV16 and TRBJ1-5, with D perhaps matching TRBD1 (5 bases). This CDR3 has 14 residues. V dropped 2 bases and J dropped 7 bases, with 12 bases sitting between them. The germline V gene encodes CDR1 KGHSY and CDR2 FQNENV. CDR3 sequence reads: CASSQPRVSQPQHF. CDR3 bases: TGTGCCAGCAGCCAACCCAGGGTTAGCCAGCCCCAGCATTTT. The entire variable domain, with the rest obtained from reference TRBV16 and TRBJ1-5, is as follows: GEEVAQTPKHLVRGEGQKAKLYCAPIKGHSYVFWYQQVLKNEFKFLISFQNENVFDETGMPKERFSAKCLPNSPCSLEIQATKLEDSAVYFCASSQPRVSQPQHFGDGTRLSIL.

This clone occurred a few times. The V gene is TRBV6-5, the J gene TRBJ1-4, with 8 positions matching TRBD1. The J segment lost 10 bases and the V segment lost 7 bases, leaving 11 bases of the junction unmatched. Germline assignment: CDR1 MNHEY and CDR2 SVGAGI. The CDR3 extends over 14 amino acids. CDR3 coding DNA: TGTGCCAGCACCCGAGACAGGGGCGCGGGAAAACTGTTTTTT. Translating gives CASTRDRGAGKLFF.

This clone appeared a few times. The V gene is TRBV7-2, the J gene TRBJ1-4; TRBD1 might be the D (5 bases). The CDR3 totals 14 residues. Trimming pared 5 bases from V and 3 bases from J, leaving 10 bases between. Germline values: CDR1 SGHTA, CDR2 FQGNSA. CDR3 DNA: TGTGCCAGCAGCCAGGGCTTCGCTAATGAAAAACTGTTTTTT. It codes for CASSQGFANEKLFF.

The rearrangement links TRBV3-1 (or the pseudogene TRBV3-2) to TRBJ1-2; D might be TRBD1 (5 bases). Germline V lookup: CDR1 LGHDT, CDR2 YNNKEL (reference sequence). Trimming stripped 3 bases from V and 3 bases from J, with 11 bases between. The CDR3 runs 14 residues. DNA for the CDR3: TGTGCCAGCAGCCAGGGGGGAAGCTACTATGGCTACACCTTC. It is translated as CASSQGGSYYGYTF.

The genes are TRBV10-3 and TRBJ2-1, with 8 bases lining up with TRBD2. V shed 2 bases and J 9 bases; nucleotides not matched to a gene: 9. Germline V gene lookup returns CDR1 ENHRY and CDR2 SYGVKD. This CDR3 comprises 15 residues. This CDR3 reads CAISERAGGEGEQFF. CDR3 in DNA: TGTGCCATCAGTGAGAGGGCGGGAGGCGAGGGTGAGCAGTTCTTC.

The chain joins TRBV5-6 to TRBJ2-7; 7 positions agree with TRBD2. J was trimmed by 0 bases and V by 6 bases; bases with no gene match: 3. CDR1 SGHDT and CDR2 YYEEEE come from the germline V gene. The CDR3 spans 13 residues. The CDR3 sequence: CASKQRGSYEQYF. The CDR3 DNA is TGTGCCAGCAAACAGCGGGGCTCCTACGAGCAGTACTTC.

This chain links TRBV5-4 with TRBJ2-5; perhaps TRBD1 as D (7 bases). Germline CDR1 is SGHNT and CDR2 is YYREEE (reference sequence). The V end was cut by 4 bases, the J end by 5 bases, with 21 bases between. The CDR3 consists of 16 residues. The CDR3 reads CASSTAGGSRRETQYF. CDR3 nucleotides: TGTGCCAGCAGCACGGCAGGGGGGTCCCGTCGGGAGACCCAGTACTTC.

This clone was seen only a few times. This sequence joins TRBV9 and TRBJ2-2, with TRBD1 as a possible D gene (6 bases). The CDR3 is 14 amino acids. Trimming cost V 4 bases and J 3 bases, with 10 bases left between them. Germline CDR1 and CDR2: SGDLS and YYNGEE. Here the CDR3 DNA reads TGTGCCAGCAGCCCAAGGGGGTACACCGGGGAGCTGTTTTTT. Protein: CASSPRGYTGELFF.

The chain joins TRBV5-4 to TRBJ2-1; TRBD2 matches at 13 bases. The CDR3 consists of 15 residues. V trimming: 4 bases; J trimming: 10 bases; junction bases outside the gene matches: 8. Germline CDR1 SGHNT, CDR2 YYREEE (reference sequence). CDR3 nucleotides: TGTGCCAGCAGCCCTACTAGCGGGGGGGCTCGGGAGCAGTTCTTC. Translated, it gives CASSPTSGGAREQFF.

This sequence joins TRBV7-2 and TRBJ2-3; a possible D gene is TRBD2 (7 bases). Trimming cost V 5 bases and J 5 bases, with 14 bases left between them. Germline CDR1 SGHTA, CDR2 FQGNSA. The CDR3 length is 14 residues. The CDR3 DNA reads TGTGCCAGCAGCCGTGGGGGGGCCGAAGATACGCAGTATTTT. Amino acids: CASSRGGAEDTQYF.

This chain connects TRBV2 to TRBJ1-2; D call uncertain. CDR3 length equals 12 residues. Germline V gene data show CDR1 as SNHLY and CDR2 as FYNNEI. Trimming cost V 4 bases and J 8 bases, with 11 bases left between them. The CDR3 sequence: CASSVRQKGYTF. The CDR3 coding sequence is TGTGCCAGCAGTGTCAGGCAGAAAGGCTACACCTTC. Full variable domain (remainder filled in from reference TRBV2 and TRBJ1-2): EPEVTQTPSHQVTQMGQEVILRCVPISNHLYFYWYRQILGQKVEFLVSFYNNEISEKSEIFDDQFSVERPDGSNFTLKIRSTKLEDSAMYFCASSVRQKGYTFGSGTRLTVV.

This clone was detected a few times. The chain joins TRBV30 to TRBJ1-6; TRBD1 matches 8 bases. The CDR3 length is 14 residues. Trimming cost V 1 base and J 14 bases; bases outside gene matches: 10. Germline lookup yields CDR1 GTSNPN and CDR2 SVGIG (reference sequence). CDR3 in amino acids: CAWSGGTGWGTLHF. As DNA, the CDR3 is TGTGCCTGGAGTGGTGGGACAGGCTGGGGTACCCTCCACTTT. The full variable domain, in which reference TRBV30 and TRBJ1-6 provide the parts outside the CDR3, is SQTIHQWPATLVQPVGSPLSLECTVEGTSNPNLYWYRQAAGRGLQLLFYSVGIGQISSEVPQNLSASRPQDRQFILSSKKLLLSDSGFYLCAWSGGTGWGTLHFGNGTRLTVT.

This clone was detected once. Other nucleotide sequences from this sample produce the same CDR3. The chain couples TRBV5-1 to TRBJ1-1; D not certain. This CDR3 has 14 amino acids. Per germline, CDR1 SGHRS and CDR2 YFSETQ. Trimming shortened V by 0 bases and J by 0 bases, and 6 bases separated the two germline ends. CDR3 sequence (DNA): TGCGCCAGCAGCTTGGACACAATGAACACTGAAGCTTTCTTT. Its protein product is CASSLDTMNTEAFF.

In this sample, this clone turned up a few times. V usage is TRBV9 and J usage is TRBJ2-1, with TRBD2 identical over 10 bases. CDR3 length: 16 amino acids. Trimming took 4 bases from V and 9 from J; bases not matched to a gene: 13. CDR1 is SGDLS and CDR2 is YYNGEE in the germline V gene. The DNA of the CDR3 is TGTGCCAGCAGCACCCGGGTAGCGGGAGGTGGTGGTGAGCAGTTCTTC. Its translation is CASSTRVAGGGGEQFF.

This clone appeared a few times. The chain carries TRBV5-1 and TRBJ2-7; 7 bases are a match to TRBD2. V gave up 0 bases and J gave up 0 bases; unmatched junction bases: 3. The CDR3 length is 15 residues. Germline CDR1 SGHRS, CDR2 YFSETQ. CDR3 protein: CASSLAGGVSYEQYF. In DNA, the CDR3 is TGCGCCAGCAGCTTGGCGGGGGGAGTCTCCTACGAGCAGTACTTC.

The gene calls are TRBV11-2 and TRBJ2-1; D is perhaps TRBD2 (7 bases). V was trimmed by 7 bases and J by 4 bases, leaving 17 bases between them. This CDR3 has 15 residues. CDR1 SGHAT and CDR2 FQNNGV come from the germline V gene. CDR3 nucleotide sequence: TGTGCCAGCACCCTCATGGGGGGGCCTTACAATGAGCAGTTCTTC. Translating gives CASTLMGGPYNEQFF. The full variable domain, with the rest looked up from reference TRBV11-2 and TRBJ2-1, is EAGVAQSPRYKIIEKRQSVAFWCNPISGHATLYWYQQILGQGPKLLIQFQNNGVVDDSQLPKDRFSAERLKGVDSTLKIQPAKLEDSAVYLCASTLMGGPYNEQFFGPGTRLTVL.

This clone was detected only once. One end of the junction varies from germline; a read error may be responsible. The gene calls are TRBV7-2 and TRBJ2-7; D possibly corresponds to TRBD1 (6 bases). This CDR3 is 14 amino acids long. Germline V gene lookup returns CDR1 SGHTA and CDR2 FQGNSA. The CDR3 loop reads CASSLQGPSDEQYF. Here the CDR3 DNA reads TGTGCCAGCAGCTTACAGGGGCCCTCCGACGAGCAGTACTTC.

The V call is TRBV28, the J call TRBJ1-1; 7 nucleotides line up with TRBD1. The CDR3 loop spans 14 amino acids. Per germline, CDR1 MDHEN and CDR2 SYDVKM. V was clipped by 4 bases and J by 1 base; unmatched bases: 3. CDR3 sequence reads: CASSSGQPNTEAFF. CDR3 nucleotide sequence: TGTGCCAGCAGTTCGGGACAGCCGAACACTGAAGCTTTCTTT.

The chain employs TRBV19 and TRBJ1-5, with D tentatively TRBD1 (6 bases). Trimming removed 1 base at V and 6 bases at J, with 7 bases between. The CDR3 has 13 residues. The germline V gene encodes CDR1 LNHDA and CDR2 SQIVND (reference sequence). CDR3 sequence: CASSIARGQPQHF. The CDR3, as DNA: TGTGCCAGTAGTATAGCCAGGGGTCAGCCCCAGCATTTT.

Note on this clone: Relative to the germline gene, one junction end is altered; a read error may explain this. The chain uses TRBV5-4 and TRBJ1-2; maybe TRBD1 (5 bases). Germline lookup yields CDR1 SGHNT and CDR2 YYREEE (reference sequence). The CDR3 contains 12 residues. CDR3 loop: CASSSAAERDFF. The CDR3, as DNA: TGTGCCAGCAGCTCGGCGGCCGAAAGGGACTTCTTC.

This chain joins TRBV5-1 and TRBJ1-1, with unresolved D. Germline CDR1 SGHRS, CDR2 YFSETQ. This CDR3 has 16 amino acids. Between the trimmed V and J ends, which lost 0 bases and 4 bases, there was a span of 16 bases. In DNA, the CDR3 is TGCGCCAGCAGCTTGGCGGGTGGTCACGTTGGCACTGAAGCTTTCTTT. This codes for CASSLAGGHVGTEAFF. The complete variable domain, with remaining parts taken from reference TRBV5-1 and TRBJ1-1, reads KAGVTQTPRYLIKTRGQQVTLSCSPISGHRSVSWYQQTPGQGLQFLFEYFSETQRNKGNFPGRFSGRQFSNSRSEMNVSTLELGDSALYLCASSLAGGHVGTEAFFGQGTRLTVV.